The 8 T cell receptor beta chains presented below share a single source sample, sequenced in a study of spatial heterogeneity in lung cancer. Broader study findings: Intratumoral expanded alpha and beta TCR counts were found to track tumor mutation counts.

Time point reported: sample taken at primary tumor resection. MiXCR, run by TCRdb on the 5' RACE reads, gives a single entry per CDR3 protein. Here the sample spans about 4,400 distinct CDR3 sequences, roughly 6% being singletons. The antigens for these receptors are not known. The sequences come from lung tumor tissue, collected at surgery. All receptors derive from a male donor with early-stage non-small cell lung cancer.

The J gene is TRBJ2-1, the V gene TRBV9, with 9 bases aligning to TRBD2. Germline lookup yields CDR1 SGDLS and CDR2 YYNGEE. CDR3 length: 16 residues. Trimming took 4 bases from V and 6 from J; bases not matched to a gene: 11. CDR3 sequence (DNA): TGTGCCAGCAGCTCTAGGACTAGCGAGGCCCGCAATGAGCAGTTCTTC. Translated, it gives CASSSRTSEARNEQFF.

This clonotype was seen repeatedly, ten times or more. This chain links TRBV6-1 with TRBJ2-7; D gene ambiguous. CDR3 length equals 14 residues. In germline, CDR1 is MNHNS, CDR2 SASEGT. V gave up 4 bases and J gave up 7 bases, with 17 bases separating them. The CDR3 sequence: CASSGRSFGGEQYF. CDR3 DNA sequence: TGTGCCAGCAGTGGACGGAGCTTTGGTGGTGAGCAGTACTTC.

This clonotype was seen ten or more times. The chain links TRBV28 to TRBJ2-7; 10 bases map to TRBD2. V trimming: 5 bases; J trimming: 3 bases; junction bases outside the gene matches: 7. Germline V gives CDR1 MDHEN, CDR2 SYDVKM. This CDR3 has 15 residues. As DNA, the CDR3 is TGTGCCAGCAGTACTCCCAGCGGGAGGGTCTACGAGCAGTACTTC. Its translation: CASSTPSGRVYEQYF.

This sequence joins TRBV20-1 and TRBJ2-3; D not resolved. The V end lost 7 bases, the J end lost 5 bases, and 13 bases lay between the germline ends. This CDR3 spans 12 amino acids. In germline, CDR1 is DFQATT, CDR2 SNEGSKA (reference sequence). CDR3 DNA sequence: TGCAGTGAGAGTAGCTTGGGAGATACGCAGTATTTT. Its protein is CSESSLGDTQYF.

By proportion, this clonotype is medium-sized (0.01 to 0.1%). The CDR3 sequence: CASSYSVGNTEAFF. The CDR3 DNA reads as TGTGCCAGCAGTTACAGTGTGGGGAACACTGAAGCTTTCTTT. J is TRBJ1-1 and V is TRBV27; no definite D call. Trimming cost V 4 bases and J 1 base, with 10 bases left between them. The CDR3 spans 14 residues. Germline V gives CDR1 MNHEY, CDR2 SMNVEV (reference sequence).

At least ten counts were recorded for this clonotype. V is TRBV2 and J is TRBJ1-1; D gene ambiguous. The CDR3 loop spans 13 amino acids. Trimming removed 1 base at V and 2 bases at J, with 5 bases between. Germline V gene data show CDR1 as SNHLY and CDR2 as FYNNEI. CDR3 region: CASSEGLNTEAFF. CDR3 bases: TGTGCCAGCAGTGAAGGCCTCAACACTGAAGCTTTCTTT.

The table lists this clonotype with many counts. The rearrangement joins TRBV20-1 to TRBJ1-5, with TRBD1 as a possible D gene (6 bases). CDR1 and CDR2 (germline): DFQATT, SNEGSKA (reference sequence). Trimming pared 5 bases from V and 4 bases from J, leaving 18 bases between. The CDR3 runs to 15 residues. The CDR3 is CSAGGSGTPNQPQHF. In DNA form, the CDR3 reads TGCAGTGCTGGGGGTTCCGGGACACCGAATCAGCCCCAGCATTTT.

This clonotype was counted a few times. The rearrangement links TRBV6-5 to TRBJ2-1; D is uncertain. The CDR3 contains 14 residues. The V end lost 2 bases, the J end lost 5 bases, and 10 bases lay between the germline ends. Germline V gene sequence: CDR1 MNHEY, CDR2 SVGAGI. The CDR3 loop is CASSYVAGDNEQFF. The DNA of the CDR3 is TGTGCCAGCAGTTACGTCGCCGGAGACAATGAGCAGTTCTTC.